This TCR beta chain was sequenced for a study of T-cell reconstitution after alpha-beta-depleted transplantation in children (dated by TCRdb to 2015 to 2016). For the study in its entirety: Using TCR repertoire profiling, the study followed T-cell immune reconstitution in a quantitative way in children after TCRalphabeta/CD19-depleted allogeneic hematopoietic cell transplantation. The paper as a whole reports these results and caveats: Over subsequent months, a decline in hyperexpanded clone frequencies was noted, and after one year, T-cell counts and TCRbeta diversity were mostly ascribed to newly produced T cells. In some patients, the high TCRbeta diversity seen at day 60 was put down to recipient T cells and intrathymic progenitors that had survived conditioning. The apparently early recovery of alphabetaT-cell counts about two months after transplant reportedly depended on only several hundred rapidly expanded clones that came from non-depleted graft cells.

V and J lose 7 bases and 7 bases, and a span of 17 bases separates them. Taken from the germline V gene, the CDR1 and CDR2 loops are SQVTM and ANQGSEA. From the cysteine up to the phenylalanine, the CDR3 has a length of 13 residues. The CDR3 DNA has 39 bases and is translated from base 1. Many counts were recorded for this clonotype. Its antigen has not been determined. Nothing much larger sits one base from this clone, and base qualities are not available. The library was generated by PCR. Sequenced on an Illumina HiSeq 2500. TCR library preparation used molecular barcoding, with unique molecular identifiers applied to normalize quantification of the TCRbeta repertoire. TCRdb applied fastp at Q25 and MiXCR to the public reads, then kept only in-frame beta chains. Each record represents a unique CDR3 protein, reported with the most common genes and DNA among its rows. For this sample the table gives 60,000 to 70,000 distinct CDR3 sequences, of which 4.9% were detected only once. The top ten clonotypes cover 15% to 20% of the sample.

In the paper's terms, the treatment or condition label means: allogeneic hematopoietic cell transplantation with graft depleted of TCRalphabeta T cells and CD19 B cells. Transplant recipients were children who received TCRalphabeta/CD19-depleted allogeneic hematopoietic cell grafts. This sequence originates from a boy younger than two who had a stem cell transplant for acute myeloid leukemia, so the T cells may come from the graft donor. This specimen was PBMCs, mostly from graft donor cells, taken 180 days after TCRalphabeta/CD19-depleted stem cell transplant. This chain joins TRBV29-1 to TRBJ2-1; TRBD1 is perhaps the D gene, given 5 matching bases. The DNA is TGCAGCGCCCCTGGGGCCGCACTGAATGAGCAGTTCTTC. It translates to CSAPGAALNEQFF.